These 10 T cell receptor beta chains originate from one sample sequenced in a study of T-cell memory formation after mild COVID-19. One entry per CDR3 protein results from TCRdb running MiXCR on the 5' RACE reads. In the table there are 350,000 to 500,000 distinct CDR3 sequences, roughly 20% of which are singletons. Sequenced input: PBMCs or a T cell subset sorted from them (not recorded which). Receptors were obtained from an adult woman who had mild COVID-19 (a few samples of this study predate the infection). Cell type and time point are not known.

CDR3 DNA sequence: TGCGCCAGCAGCCAAGATCTGTCTAGCGGGTATCTCACAGATACGCAGTATTTT. Amino acids: CASSQDLSSGYLTDTQYF. V usage is TRBV4-3 and J usage is TRBJ2-3; TRBD2 aligns across 8 bases. The CDR3 length is 18 residues. Germline values: CDR1 LGHNA, CDR2 YSLEER. The J segment lost 2 bases and the V segment lost 0 bases, leaving 10 bases of the junction unmatched.

The chain recombines TRBV14 with TRBJ2-3; TRBD2 agrees at 15 bases. The germline V gene encodes CDR1 SGHDN and CDR2 FVKESK. This CDR3 contains 16 residues. Trimming removed 7 bases from V and 6 bases from J; junction bases left unmatched: 8. CDR3 coding DNA: TGTGCCAGCAACCTAGGGACTAGCGGGGGGCCTGATACGCAGTATTTT. Protein: CASNLGTSGGPDTQYF.

In its sample, this clonotype was seen a few times. J is TRBJ1-5 and V is TRBV4-1; a weak D match, TRBD1 (5 bases). Between the trimmed V and J ends, which lost 0 bases and 5 bases, there was a span of 20 bases. This CDR3 is built from 18 residues. Per germline, CDR1 MGHRA and CDR2 YSYEKL. The chain's CDR3 is CASSQDPLERREYQPQHF. The CDR3, as DNA: TGCGCCAGCAGCCAAGATCCGCTGGAGCGCAGGGAGTATCAGCCCCAGCATTTT.

This clonotype was seen only a few times. The V gene is TRBV29-1, the J gene TRBJ1-1; D unclear. CDR1 SQVTM and CDR2 ANQGSEA come from the germline V gene. The V gene lost 6 bases and the J gene lost 5 bases, with 13 bases spanning the gap. This CDR3 comprises 12 residues. The CDR3 DNA follows: TGCAGCGTCAAATTTGTAGTAACTGAAGCTTTCTTT. Residues: CSVKFVVTEAFF.

The genes are TRBV19 and TRBJ2-7, with TRBD2 matching 13 bases. CDR1 and CDR2 (germline): LNHDA, SQIVND (reference sequence). V shed 8 bases, J shed 4 bases, and the junction held 2 bases outside the gene matches. This CDR3 contains 13 residues. The DNA for the CDR3 is TGTGCCAGTGGGACTAGCGGGAATTACGAGCAGTACTTC. Its translation is CASGTSGNYEQYF.

The V gene is TRBV3-1, the J gene TRBJ2-7, with 12 bases lining up with TRBD2. CDR3 size: 14 residues. The J segment lost 7 bases and the V segment lost 6 bases, leaving 7 bases of the junction unmatched. Per the germline V gene, CDR1 is LGHDT and CDR2 is YNNKEL (reference sequence). CDR3 sequence (DNA): TGTGCCAGCAGGCGACTAGCGGGAGACGGGGAGCAGTACTTC. This gives the protein CASRRLAGDGEQYF.

The chain couples TRBV5-1 to TRBJ1-3; D gene ambiguous. Trimming removed 0 bases at V and 0 bases at J, with 13 bases between. The CDR3 totals 17 residues. CDR1 is SGHRS, CDR2 YFSETQ, per germline. CDR3 sequence: CASSLAVTKSSGNTIYF. CDR3 DNA sequence: TGCGCCAGCAGCTTGGCTGTGACAAAGAGCTCTGGAAACACCATATATTTT.

This clonotype was counted a few times. V is TRBV9 and J is TRBJ1-6; D might be TRBD1 (6 bases). The ends were cut back, 2 bases at V and 8 bases at J, with 14 bases in the middle. CDR3 size: 15 residues. CDR1 is SGDLS, CDR2 YYNGEE, per germline. CDR3 sequence: CASSVGQGQDSPLHF. The CDR3 DNA sequence: TGTGCCAGCAGCGTTGGTCAGGGGCAGGATTCACCCCTCCACTTT.

This chain connects TRBV2 to TRBJ2-6; D is undetermined. This CDR3 is built from 13 residues. V lost 6 bases and J 0 bases, leaving 3 bases between the germline ends. The germline gives CDR1 SNHLY, CDR2 FYNNEI. CDR3: CASRRSGANVLTF. The CDR3 DNA sequence: TGTGCCAGCAGGCGCTCTGGGGCCAACGTCCTGACTTTC.

This clonotype occurred a few times. V gene TRBV15 combines with J gene TRBJ2-1; 10 nucleotides agree with TRBD2. This CDR3 has 16 residues. Looked up from germline, CDR1 is LNHNV and CDR2 is YYDKDF (reference sequence). Trimming took 0 bases from V and 7 from J; bases not matched to a gene: 6. The CDR3 DNA is TGTGCCACCAGCAGAGATGGGACTAGCGCGGCTAATGAGCAGTTCTTC. Protein sequence: CATSRDGTSAANEQFF.